A selection of T cell receptor beta chains follows, all from one sample in a study of OX40 agonist ivuxolimab in advanced cancers. The assay was immunoSEQ multiplex PCR, and TCRdb's table has in-frame clones only and misses some. The table shows 30,000 to 45,000 clones, with roughly 80% occurring only once. Sequencing was performed on CD4+ or CD8+ T cells sorted from blood, taken in a trial of the OX40 agonist ivuxolimab. Every receptor here comes from an adult with an advanced solid tumor such as melanoma, head and neck, liver or kidney cancer. Both conserved end residues are part of each CDR3. A D gene is named only where the DNA matches it firmly. Size values are once, few and many counts, or a class for expanded clones, and some rows have none.

CDR3	DNA	V	J	size	D
CAISESMRNGRWNIQYF	TGTGCCATCAGTGAGTCGATGAGGAACGGTCGGTGGAACATTCAGTACTTC	TRBV10-3	TRBJ2-4	.	.
CASSRAGGLENTIYF	TGTGCCAGCAGCCGGGCAGGGGGCTTAGAAAACACCATATATTTT	TRBV2	TRBJ1-3	.	TRBD1
CASRDREADTQYF	TGCGCCAGCAGGGACAGGGAAGCAGATACGCAGTATTTT	TRBV5-1	TRBJ2-3	.	TRBD1
CASSSTGQGGQPQHF	TGTGCCAGCAGTTCCACTGGACAGGGAGGGCAGCCCCAGCATTTT	TRBV28	TRBJ1-5	.	TRBD1
CASSIGQGSYEQYF	TGTGCCAGTAGTATAGGCCAGGGGTCATACGAGCAGTACTTC	TRBV19	TRBJ2-7	.	.
CASSQDWNQPQHF	TGCGCCAGCAGCCAAGATTGGAATCAGCCCCAGCATTTT	TRBV4-1	TRBJ1-5	.	.
CAIRGQGANNSPLHF	TGTGCCATCAGGGGACAGGGGGCAAACAATTCACCCCTCCACTTT	TRBV10-3	TRBJ1-6	.	TRBD1
CASSMGQFRDTQYF	TGTGCCAGTAGTATGGGCCAGTTCAGGGATACGCAGTATTTT	TRBV19	TRBJ2-3	.	.
CASSSGQGRTDTQYF	TGTGCCAGCAGCTCCGGCCAGGGTAGGACAGATACGCAGTATTTT	TRBV11-2	TRBJ2-3	.	.
CASSAGQGVTIYF	TGCGCCAGCAGCGCGGGACAGGGGGTAACCATATATTTT	TRBV10-2	TRBJ1-3	.	TRBD1
CALRPGQGPGNTIYF	TGTGCCCTACGACCGGGACAGGGACCTGGAAACACCATATATTTT	TRBV30	TRBJ1-3	.	TRBD1
CASRWQVYNEQFF	TGTGCCAGCCGGTGGCAGGTCTACAATGAGCAGTTCTTC	TRBV11-2	TRBJ2-1	.	.
CASRSGERYEQYF	TGTGCCAGCAGGTCGGGGGAGAGGTACGAGCAGTACTTC	TRBV6-1	TRBJ2-7	once	.
CAISESNGVTEAFF	TGTGCCATCAGTGAGTCGAATGGGGTCACTGAAGCTTTCTTT	TRBV10-3	TRBJ1-1	.	.
CASNTGMNTEAFF	TGTGCCAGTAATACCGGGATGAACACTGAAGCTTTCTTT	TRBV19	TRBJ1-1	.	.
CASSSRTDLNTEAFF	TGTGCCAGCAGCTCACGGACAGACTTGAACACTGAAGCTTTCTTT	TRBV5-4	TRBJ1-1	.	.
CAISEGLAGSTDTQYF	TGTGCCATCAGTGAGGGACTAGCGGGGAGCACAGATACGCAGTATTTT	TRBV10-3	TRBJ2-3	.	TRBD2
CASSRGYSGANVLTF	TGTGCCAGCAGTCGGGGTTACTCTGGGGCCAACGTCCTGACTTTC	TRBV7-9	TRBJ2-6	.	.
CTSSEMASGGGEQYF	TGTACCAGCAGTGAAATGGCTAGCGGGGGCGGCGAGCAGTACTTC	TRBV6-1	TRBJ2-7	once	TRBD2
CASQSGGANTGELFF	TGTGCCAGCCAAAGCGGGGGCGCGAACACCGGGGAGCTGTTTTTT	TRBV19	TRBJ2-2	.	TRBD2
CASSWVTGLSTDTQYF	TGTGCCAGCAGCTGGGTGACGGGGTTGAGCACAGATACGCAGTATTTT	TRBV5-5	TRBJ2-3	.	.
CAISESGRELHEQFF	TGTGCCATCAGTGAGTCGGGGCGGGAGCTACATGAGCAGTTCTTC	TRBV10-3	TRBJ2-1	once	TRBD2
CASSDASGVGETQYF	TGCGCCAGCAGCGATGCCTCAGGGGTCGGGGAGACCCAGTACTTC	TRBV5-1	TRBJ2-5	few	.
CASTRGGGYTF	TGTGCCAGTACCCGGGGGGGCGGCTACACCTTC	TRBV19	TRBJ1-2	few	.
CATSRSASRNQPQHF	TGTGCCACCAGCAGATCGGCGAGTCGCAATCAGCCCCAGCATTTT	TRBV15	TRBJ1-5	.	.
CASSQIGTFNQPQHF	TGTGCCAGCAGCCAGATAGGGACTTTCAATCAGCCCCAGCATTTT	TRBV4-2	TRBJ1-5	.	.
CASSESGMNTEAFF	TGTGCCAGCAGTGAAAGTGGAATGAACACTGAAGCTTTCTTT	TRBV5-6	TRBJ1-1	.	.
CAWDQGQGSYNSPLHF	TGTGCCTGGGACCAGGGCCAGGGCTCCTATAATTCACCCCTCCACTTT	TRBV30	TRBJ1-6	.	.
CASSDTGLASGTQYF	TGCGCCAGCAGCGACACGGGACTAGCGAGTGGGACCCAGTACTTC	TRBV10-1	TRBJ2-5	.	TRBD2
CASPSFTTRGGGMGTDTQYF	TGTGCCAGCCCCTCTTTTACCACCCGCGGGGGAGGGATGGGCACAGATACGCAGTATTTT	TRBV5-4	TRBJ2-3	.	TRBD2
CASSSGDNYGYTF	TGTGCCAGCAGTTCGGGGGATAACTATGGCTACACCTTC	TRBV6-5	TRBJ1-2	.	.
CASSESKAYGYTF	TGTGCCAGCAGTGAATCTAAGGCTTATGGCTACACCTTC	TRBV25-1	TRBJ1-2	.	.
CASSLDQGSAYGYTF	TGTGCCAGCAGCTTAGATCAGGGTTCTGCCTATGGCTACACCTTC	TRBV7-9	TRBJ1-2	.	.